These 31 T cell receptor beta chains were sequenced from one sample in a study of OX40 agonist ivuxolimab in advanced cancers. Measured with immunoSEQ multiplex PCR; TCRdb has only the in-frame clones, and not every one. This table holds about 71,000 clones, about 81% found once. The starting material was CD4+ or CD8+ T cells sorted from blood, obtained in a trial of the OX40 agonist ivuxolimab. The receptor source for this set is an adult with an advanced solid tumor such as melanoma, head and neck, liver or kidney cancer.

The chain has TRBV5-5 and TRBJ1-6, with D possibly being TRBD1 (5 bases). The V and J ends lost 0 bases and 7 bases respectively, with 11 bases between them. The length of the CDR3 is 15 residues. Per the germline V gene, CDR1 is SGHKS and CDR2 is YYEKEE (reference sequence). The CDR3 region has the DNA TGTGCCAGCAGCTTGGAGGGGCCGGGGAATTCACCCCTCCACTTT. This sequence encodes CASSLEGPGNSPLHF.

This clone appeared a single time. The rearrangement links TRBV7-8 to TRBJ1-2, with 7 bases that match TRBD1. The germline gives CDR1 SGHVS, CDR2 FQNEAQ. J lost 7 bases, V lost 3 bases, and 5 bases had no gene match. CDR3 length equals 13 residues. Here the CDR3 DNA reads TGTGCCAGCAGCTTTGAGGGGGCGGGTGGCTACACCTTC. Its protein product is CASSFEGAGGYTF. Variable domain in full (rest from reference TRBV7-8 and TRBJ1-2): GAGVSQSPRYKVAKRGQDVALRCDPISGHVSLFWYQQALGQGPEFLTYFQNEAQLDKSGLPSDRFFAERPEGSVSTLKIQRTQQEDSAVYLCASSFEGAGGYTFGSGTRLTVV.

The rearrangement uses TRBV4-3 and TRBJ2-2; 8 bases line up with TRBD1. The CDR3 extends over 17 amino acids. V lost 5 bases, J lost 5 bases, and 13 bases stayed unmatched. Germline V CDR1 and CDR2: LGHNA, YSLEER. Here the CDR3 reads CASSNSWEQGATGELFF. The CDR3 bases are TGCGCCAGCAGCAATTCGTGGGAGCAGGGGGCGACCGGGGAGCTGTTTTTT.

As to this clone: The sample has other DNA sequences that encode this CDR3 too. The CDR3 coding sequence is TGTGCCAGCAGCCTAGGGGGCGGGGGCTATGAAAAACTGTTTTTT. It yields the protein CASSLGGGGYEKLFF. This chain connects TRBV7-9 to TRBJ1-4, with TRBD1 matching over 7 bases. Germline V gene lookup returns CDR1 SEHNR and CDR2 FQNEAQ (reference sequence). Unmatched junction bases numbered 9, after V lost 5 bases and J lost 6 bases. The CDR3 is 15 amino acids. Full variable domain (outside the CDR3, taken from reference TRBV7-9 and TRBJ1-4): DTGVSQNPRHKITKRGQNVTFRCDPISEHNRLYWYRQTLGQGPEFLTYFQNEAQLEKSRLLSDRFSAERPKGSFSTLEIQRTEQGDSAMYLCASSLGGGGYEKLFFGSGTQLSVL.

This chain connects TRBV11-1 to TRBJ2-3, with unresolved D. CDR3 size: 12 residues. The V gene lost 4 bases and the J gene lost 5 bases, with 7 bases spanning the gap. The germline V gene encodes CDR1 SGHAT and CDR2 FQDESV (reference sequence). CDR3 DNA sequence: TGTGCCAGCAGCTCGGAACTAGATACGCAGTATTTT. Translated, it gives CASSSELDTQYF.

The rearrangement links TRBV15 to TRBJ1-4; D remains ambiguous. The germline V gene has CDR1 LNHNV and CDR2 YYDKDF (reference sequence). The CDR3 has 13 residues. V was cut by 0 bases and J by 8 bases, with 7 bases left in between. This CDR3 is CATSRDRLEKLFF. The CDR3 DNA follows: TGTGCCACCAGCAGAGATCGGTTGGAAAAACTGTTTTTT. Supplemented by reference TRBV15 and TRBJ1-4, the full variable domain reads DAMVIQNPRYQVTQFGKPVTLSCSQTLNHNVMYWYQQKSSQAPKLLFHYYDKDFNNEADTPDNFQSRRPNTSFCFLDIRSPGLGDTAMYLCATSRDRLEKLFFGSGTQLSVL.

In this sample, this clone turned up a few times. The V call is TRBV2, the J call TRBJ1-2; D gene uncertain. The germline gives CDR1 SNHLY, CDR2 FYNNEI. Trimming pared 7 bases from V and 5 bases from J, leaving 17 bases between. The CDR3 length is 14 residues. The CDR3 nucleotides read TGTGCCAGCACTCCGGAGGGAGGGCTGTATGGCTACACCTTC. Its translation: CASTPEGGLYGYTF.

The chain is built from TRBV5-1 and TRBJ2-7; 10 bases align to TRBD2. CDR3 size: 15 residues. V shed 5 bases and J 3 bases; nucleotides not matched to a gene: 8. Germline values: CDR1 SGHRS, CDR2 YFSETQ. DNA of the CDR3: TGCGCCAGCAGACTACTAGCGGGACTTGACTACGAGCAGTACTTC. This codes for CASRLLAGLDYEQYF.

The gene calls are TRBV19 and TRBJ2-3; 8 positions agree with TRBD2. The CDR3 covers 14 residues. Germline values: CDR1 LNHDA, CDR2 SQIVND (reference sequence). The V and J ends lost 3 bases and 5 bases, in that order; junction bases with no gene match: 4. CDR3 bases: TGTGCCAGTAGTATTACTCTAGCGGGAGATACGCAGTATTTT. Protein: CASSITLAGDTQYF.

The rearrangement links TRBV11-2 to TRBJ1-3, with D tentatively TRBD1 (5 bases). There are 15 residues in the CDR3. The germline V and J ends were trimmed by 2 bases and 7 bases, with 15 bases remaining between them. Germline lookup yields CDR1 SGHAT and CDR2 FQNNGV. CDR3 loop: CASSLLQGGANTIYF. The CDR3 bases are TGTGCCAGCAGCTTATTGCAGGGTGGCGCGAACACCATATATTTT. The full variable domain, completed using reference TRBV11-2 and TRBJ1-3, is EAGVAQSPRYKIIEKRQSVAFWCNPISGHATLYWYQQILGQGPKLLIQFQNNGVVDDSQLPKDRFSAERLKGVDSTLKIQPAKLEDSAVYLCASSLLQGGANTIYFGEGSWLTVV.

For the CDR3, the DNA is TGTGCCAGCAGCTTAGGGGGCATGGAGCCCCAGCATTTT. Translation: CASSLGGMEPQHF. The rearrangement uses TRBV7-8 and TRBJ1-5; D might be TRBD1 (5 bases). V shed 1 base and J shed 8 bases, with 9 bases lying between them. CDR1 SGHVS and CDR2 FQNEAQ come from the germline V gene. CDR3 length equals 13 residues.

The chain is built from TRBV5-1 and TRBJ2-1; D unclear. The length of the CDR3 is 14 residues. Trimming took 1 base from V and 5 from J, leaving 10 bases between them. Germline-derived CDR1 and CDR2 are SGHRS and YFSETQ. The CDR3 reads CASSLRTADNEQFF. The CDR3, as DNA: TGCGCCAGCAGCTTGAGAACAGCCGACAATGAGCAGTTCTTC.

A few counts support this clone. J is TRBJ1-2 and V is TRBV10-3; perhaps TRBD1 as D (5 bases). CDR1 is ENHRY and CDR2 is SYGVKD in the germline V gene. V lost 0 bases, J lost 6 bases, and 20 bases lay in between. The CDR3 covers 17 residues. The CDR3 here is CAISESRDAETLHGYTF. The CDR3 region has the DNA TGTGCCATCAGTGAGTCCAGGGACGCCGAAACCCTTCATGGCTACACCTTC.

This clone came up a few times. This chain links TRBV7-9 with TRBJ2-5; D is unresolved. Germline V gene sequence: CDR1 SEHNR, CDR2 FQNEAQ (reference sequence). CDR3 length: 11 amino acids. The germline V and J ends were trimmed by 5 bases and 2 bases, with 3 bases remaining between them. The CDR3 region is CASSPQETQYF. In DNA, the CDR3 is TGTGCCAGCAGCCCGCAAGAGACCCAGTACTTC.

V usage is TRBV7-9 and J usage is TRBJ1-2; TRBD1 agrees at 9 bases. V lost 1 base to trimming and J lost 4 bases; unmatched junction nucleotides: 7. The CDR3 consists of 16 residues. The V gene's germline CDR1 is SEHNR and CDR2 FQNEAQ (reference sequence). CDR3 sequence: CASSLGSGTGSYGYTF. Written as DNA, the CDR3 is TGTGCCAGCAGCTTAGGTTCTGGGACAGGGTCCTATGGCTACACCTTC.

In DNA form, the CDR3 reads TGTGCCAGCAGCTTGAAGCGCGAGACAGATACGCAGTATTTT. Translating it yields CASSLKRETDTQYF. The chain has TRBV9 and TRBJ2-3; D is undetermined. There are 14 residues in the CDR3. Trimming stripped 4 bases from V and 3 bases from J, with 12 bases between. Germline V CDR1 and CDR2: SGDLS, YYNGEE.

This chain uses TRBV2 with TRBJ2-3; 9 bases are shared with TRBD2. J gave up 4 bases and V 3 bases, and 8 bases lay outside the gene matches. The V gene's germline CDR1 is SNHLY and CDR2 FYNNEI. The CDR3 runs 16 residues. The CDR3 region has the DNA TGTGCCAGCAGTGATTTGGCGGGAGGGCCCCCAGATACGCAGTATTTT. It is translated as CASSDLAGGPPDTQYF. Full variable domain (missing parts from reference TRBV2 and TRBJ2-3): EPEVTQTPSHQVTQMGQEVILRCVPISNHLYFYWYRQILGQKVEFLVSFYNNEISEKSEIFDDQFSVERPDGSNFTLKIRSTKLEDSAMYFCASSDLAGGPPDTQYFGPGTRLTVL.

The gene calls are TRBV30 and TRBJ2-7; D is undetermined. This CDR3 has 17 amino acids. V lost 0 bases, J lost 6 bases, and 24 bases lay in between. The V gene's germline CDR1 is GTSNPN and CDR2 SVGIG (reference sequence). The CDR3 nucleotides are TGTGCCTGGAGTGTACAACTTGGGCAGGCCATATATTTCGAGCAGTACTTC. Translation: CAWSVQLGQAIYFEQYF.

The rearrangement links TRBV6-6 to TRBJ2-7, with TRBD1 identical over 11 bases. This CDR3 is built from 12 residues. Trimming cost V 8 bases and J 4 bases; bases outside gene matches: 1. Per germline, CDR1 MNHNY and CDR2 SVGAGI (reference sequence). The CDR3 is CASRDRGYEQYF. In nucleotides, the CDR3 is TGTGCCAGCCGGGACAGGGGGTACGAGCAGTACTTC.

The genes are TRBV5-4 and TRBJ1-3; a weak D match, TRBD1 (6 bases). Trimming removed 4 bases at V and 0 bases at J, with 11 bases between. The length of the CDR3 is 15 residues. The germline V gene has CDR1 SGHNT and CDR2 YYREEE (reference sequence). The CDR3 sequence: CASSRGQNSGNTIYF. The CDR3, as DNA: TGTGCCAGCAGCCGCGGACAGAACTCTGGAAACACCATATATTTT.

The gene calls are TRBV7-8 and TRBJ1-4, with D possibly matching TRBD1 (5 bases). Germline CDR1 reads SGHVS; CDR2 reads FQNEAQ. Deletions cut 8 bases from V and 3 bases from J, with 22 bases between. CDR3 size: 17 residues. Here the CDR3 reads CASVLGRILDSNEKLFF. As DNA, the CDR3 is TGTGCCAGCGTCTTGGGACGGATACTTGATTCTAATGAAAAACTGTTTTTT.

The chain combines TRBV4-2 with TRBJ2-3, with 9 bases that match TRBD1. CDR1 is LGHNA and CDR2 is YNFKEQ in the germline V gene. J gave up 1 base and V 1 base, and 6 bases lay outside the gene matches. The CDR3 loop spans 17 amino acids. The CDR3 DNA reads TGTGCCAGCAGCCAAGTGAGGACAGGGGCCGGCACAGATACGCAGTATTTT. Translated, it gives CASSQVRTGAGTDTQYF.

The chain joins TRBV28 to TRBJ1-6; D might be TRBD1 (5 bases). The CDR3 totals 12 residues. Trimming removed 8 bases from V and 7 bases from J, with 9 bases in between. CDR1 and CDR2 from the germline V gene are MDHEN and SYDVKM. This CDR3 is CASAGQNSPLHF. The DNA of the CDR3 is TGTGCCAGCGCAGGGCAAAATTCACCCCTCCACTTT.

This chain links TRBV4-3 with TRBJ2-7; no reliable D call. TRBJ2-5 explains the end of the DNA better; the J call may be wrong. Germline V gene lookup returns CDR1 LGHNA and CDR2 YSLEER. The length of the CDR3 is 16 residues. The CDR3 loop reads CASSQGAVGRGETQYF. The CDR3 coding sequence is TGCGCCAGCAGCCAAGGGGCGGTGGGAAGAGGAGAGACCCAGTACTTC.

Only one count was recorded for this clone. The chain recombines TRBV19 with TRBJ2-2; D is undetermined. The V gene's germline CDR1 is LNHDA and CDR2 SQIVND (reference sequence). Between the trimmed V and J ends, which lost 3 bases and 5 bases, there was a span of 13 bases. CDR3 size: 15 residues. The CDR3 loop reads CASSIPQRTTGELFF. In DNA form, the CDR3 reads TGTGCCAGTAGTATTCCCCAGAGAACTACCGGGGAGCTGTTTTTT. Drawing the rest from reference TRBV19 and TRBJ2-2, the complete variable domain is DGGITQSPKYLFRKEGQNVTLSCEQNLNHDAMYWYRQDPGQGLRLIYYSQIVNDFQKGDIAEGYSVSREKKESFPLTVTSAQKNPTAFYLCASSIPQRTTGELFFGEGSRLTVL.

This sequence joins TRBV5-8 and TRBJ1-1, with D hard to call. V was shortened by 5 bases and J by 0 bases, with 17 bases between the two germline ends. Per the germline V gene, CDR1 is SGHTS and CDR2 is YDEGEE. The CDR3 runs 16 residues. This CDR3 reads CASRAVISIMNTEAFF. The CDR3 region has the DNA TGTGCCAGCAGGGCAGTGATTTCGATTATGAACACTGAAGCTTTCTTT.

The sample holds a few counts of this clone. The genes are TRBV28 and TRBJ1-1; 9 bases align to TRBD1. CDR3 length: 15 residues. The J segment lost 5 bases and the V segment lost 6 bases, leaving 10 bases of the junction unmatched. Germline V gene sequence: CDR1 MDHEN, CDR2 SYDVKM. CDR3 region: CASSSSTGGRTEAFF. The CDR3 DNA follows: TGTGCCAGCAGCTCCTCGACAGGGGGGAGGACTGAAGCTTTCTTT. The variable domain in full, with the rest retrieved from reference TRBV28 and TRBJ1-1, is DVKVTQSSRYLVKRTGEKVFLECVQDMDHENMFWYRQDPGLGLRLIYFSYDVKMKEKGDIPEGYSVSREKKERFSLILESASTNQTSMYLCASSSSTGGRTEAFFGQGTRLTVV.

The chain is built from TRBV6-5 and TRBJ1-1; 7 bases agree with TRBD1. J lost 1 base, V lost 6 bases, and 8 bases had no gene match. Germline V CDR1 and CDR2: MNHEY, SVGAGI. The CDR3 length is 15 residues. CDR3 sequence: CASRTQGPTNTEAFF. DNA for the CDR3: TGTGCCAGCAGAACACAGGGGCCTACGAACACTGAAGCTTTCTTT.

This clone was counted ten times or more. Here the CDR3 omits its conserved ending phenylalanine or tryptophan, so a read error is the likely source. The limits of the CDR3 on the DNA are not certain, so only TCRdb's listed CDR3 is given. This rearrangement joins TRBV6-4 to TRBJ2-4. CDR1 is MRHNA and CDR2 is SNTAGT in the germline V gene. The CDR3 spans 9 amino acids, including both terminal residues. CDR3 amino acids: CASSDSPAL.

This chain uses TRBV19 with TRBJ1-2; weak D call: TRBD1 (6 bases). Germline V gene data show CDR1 as LNHDA and CDR2 as SQIVND (reference sequence). This CDR3 is built from 14 residues. V lost 4 bases, J lost 8 bases, and 17 bases lay in between. CDR3 sequence: CASSTNRVSGGYTF. CDR3 coding DNA: TGTGCCAGTAGTACCAACAGGGTTTCAGGGGGCTACACCTTC.

This chain uses TRBV30 with TRBJ2-3; no reliable D call. The CDR3 length is 13 residues. Germline loops: CDR1 GTSNPN, CDR2 SVGIG (reference sequence). Trimming took 0 bases from V and 3 from J, leaving 7 bases between them. DNA for the CDR3: TGTGCCTGGAGTGTGATAGTGACAGATACGCAGTATTTT. It yields the protein CAWSVIVTDTQYF.